This entry lists 27 T cell receptor beta chains sequenced from one sample in a study of CD8+CD57+ T cells in acquired aplastic anemia. Genomic DNA provided the template from which TCR beta VDJ and CDR3 profiles were obtained. A single record per CDR3 protein comes from TCRdb applying MiXCR to the reads. The sample shows around 200,000 distinct CDR3 sequences, around 50% of them seen only once. In patients chosen for sequencing, flow cytometry had shown CD8+CD57+ cell expansion. The sample was sorted CD4+, CD8+, or CD8+CD57+ T cells (not recorded which) from PBMCs. The receptors derive from a human donor with aplastic anemia.

This clonotype was observed at least ten times. V is TRBV29-1 and J is TRBJ2-7, with D unresolved. This CDR3 spans 12 amino acids. Germline CDR1 reads SQVTM; CDR2 reads ANQGSEA. Deletions cut 3 bases from V and 4 bases from J, with 10 bases between. CDR3 DNA sequence: TGCAGCGTTGATGGGGATCGGTACGAGCAGTACTTC. This codes for CSVDGDRYEQYF.

V gene TRBV19 combines with J gene TRBJ1-1; unclear D gene. V was clipped by 3 bases and J by 5 bases, with 13 bases between them. Germline CDR1 is LNHDA and CDR2 is SQIVND (reference sequence). This CDR3 spans 14 amino acids. As DNA, the CDR3 is TGTGCCAGTAGTATTGGAGGGATTGGGACTGAAGCTTTCTTT. Translation: CASSIGGIGTEAFF.

The chain couples TRBV29-1 to TRBJ2-3; D call uncertain. The CDR3 runs 13 residues. The V end was cut by 8 bases, the J end by 3 bases, with 15 bases between. Germline V gene lookup returns CDR1 SQVTM and CDR2 ANQGSEA. CDR3: CSSRVLRTDTQYF. The CDR3, as DNA: TGCAGCTCTCGGGTATTGAGGACAGATACGCAGTATTTT.

The chain carries TRBV7-2 and TRBJ2-3; D call uncertain. This CDR3 has 12 residues. V lost 5 bases and J lost 6, with 9 bases in between. Germline loops: CDR1 SGHTA, CDR2 FQGNSA. CDR3 sequence reads: CASSQFGDTQYF. DNA of the CDR3: TGTGCCAGCAGCCAATTTGGGGATACGCAGTATTTT.

The rearrangement links TRBV29-1 to TRBJ2-7; perhaps D is TRBD1 or TRBD2 (5 bases each). The CDR3 runs to 15 residues. V dropped 4 bases and J dropped 1 base, with 17 bases sitting between them. Per germline, CDR1 SQVTM and CDR2 ANQGSEA. The DNA for the CDR3 is TGCAGCGTTGGGTACCGGGGCAGGAGATCCTACGAGCAGTACTTC. Amino acid sequence: CSVGYRGRRSYEQYF.

This chain joins TRBV13 and TRBJ2-7; 10 nucleotides line up with TRBD1. Trimming took 5 bases from V and 6 from J; bases not matched to a gene: 7. The CDR3 sequence is 14 residues long. Germline CDR1 is PRHDT and CDR2 is FYEKMQ (reference sequence). This CDR3 reads CASSQIGQGGEQYF. The CDR3 bases are TGTGCCAGCAGCCAGATCGGACAGGGGGGCGAGCAGTACTTC.

The chain is built from TRBV11-2 and TRBJ2-5; 9 positions agree with TRBD1. Germline V gene sequence: CDR1 SGHAT, CDR2 FQNNGV. The CDR3 is 14 residues long. With V trimmed by 6 bases and J by 6 bases, 8 bases remained unmatched. This CDR3 is CASSIPGQGKTQYF. The CDR3 DNA is TGTGCCAGCAGTATACCGGGACAGGGAAAGACCCAGTACTTC.

Written as DNA, the CDR3 is TGTGCCACCAGCACCGAGGGTAACTCCTACGAGCAGTACTTC. Residues: CATSTEGNSYEQYF. The J gene is TRBJ2-7, the V gene TRBV15; D perhaps matches TRBD2 (5 bases). V lost 4 bases to trimming and J lost 0 bases, with 10 bases between them. The CDR3 extends over 14 amino acids. Germline V gene sequence: CDR1 LNHNV, CDR2 YYDKDF (reference sequence).

The CDR3 here is CASSYRDNQPQHF. The CDR3 bases are TGTGCCAGCAGTTACAGGGATAATCAGCCCCAGCATTTT. The chain combines TRBV25-1 with TRBJ1-5; possible D gene TRBD1, 6 bases. CDR3 size: 13 residues. The germline V gene has CDR1 MGHDK and CDR2 SYGVNS. Trimming took 5 bases from V and 4 from J, leaving 9 bases between them. The entire variable domain, with the rest obtained from reference TRBV25-1 and TRBJ1-5, is as follows: EADIYQTPRYLVIGTGKKITLECSQTMGHDKMYWYQQDPGMELHLIHYSYGVNSTEKGDLSSESTVSRIRTEHFPLTLESARPSHTSQYLCASSYRDNQPQHFGDGTRLSIL.

Worth noting for this clonotype: The junction differs from germline at one of its ends, possibly a read error. This chain links TRBV12-3 or TRBV12-4 with TRBJ2-3; D not resolved. The CDR3 loop spans 14 amino acids. CDR3 protein: CTSSLMDHTDTQYF. Written as DNA, the CDR3 is TGTACCAGCAGTTTAATGGATCACACAGATACGCAGTATTTT.

This clonotype appeared once. The chain employs TRBV18 and TRBJ1-4; tentatively, D is TRBD1 (5 bases). Germline-derived CDR1 and CDR2 are KGHSH and LQKENI. The length of the CDR3 is 14 residues. The V end lost 6 bases, the J end lost 8 bases, and 16 bases lay between the germline ends. CDR3: CASSNVQGREKLFF. CDR3 in DNA: TGTGCCAGCTCCAACGTTCAGGGTCGGGAAAAACTGTTTTTT.

This chain joins TRBV29-1 and TRBJ1-1; the D gene is possibly TRBD1 (5 bases). V lost 8 bases and J 5 bases, leaving 18 bases between the germline ends. The CDR3 spans 13 residues. Per the germline V gene, CDR1 is SQVTM and CDR2 is ANQGSEA. CDR3 protein: CSTVRGEETEAFF. In DNA form, the CDR3 reads TGCAGCACAGTCCGGGGGGAGGAGACTGAAGCTTTCTTT. The full variable domain, completed using reference TRBV29-1 and TRBJ1-1, is SAVISQKPSRDICQRGTSLTIQCQVDSQVTMMFWYRQQPGQSLTLIATANQGSEATYESGFVIDKFPISRPNLTFSTLTVSNMSPEDSSIYLCSTVRGEETEAFFGQGTRLTVV.

This clonotype turned up a few times. This chain uses TRBV24-1 with TRBJ2-7; 11 nucleotides align to TRBD1. CDR1 and CDR2 (germline): KGHDR, SFDVKD. This CDR3 is built from 13 residues. V was clipped by 9 bases and J by 2 bases; unmatched bases: 2. CDR3 in amino acids: CATGTGGTYEQYF. The CDR3 nucleotides are TGTGCCACCGGGACAGGGGGGACCTACGAGCAGTACTTC.

On this clonotype itself: One end of the junction varies from germline; a read error may be responsible. V is TRBV5-6 and J is TRBJ2-7, with 7 bases lining up with TRBD1. There are 13 residues in the CDR3. From germline, CDR1 is SGHDT and CDR2 YYEEEE. The CDR3 here is CASSLAQGYVQYF. As DNA, the CDR3 is TGTGCCAGCAGCTTGGCACAGGGGTACGTGCAGTACTTC.

This clonotype has at least ten counts. The genes are TRBV5-6 and TRBJ2-7; a possible D gene is TRBD2 (5 bases). The CDR3 covers 14 residues. The germline CDR1 and CDR2 sequences are SGHDT and YYEEEE. Trimming left V 5 bases short and J 0 bases short, with 12 bases between. CDR3 sequence reads: CASRQSGSSYEQYF. DNA of the CDR3: TGTGCCAGCAGACAAAGCGGATCCTCCTACGAGCAGTACTTC.

The rearrangement links TRBV2 to TRBJ1-2; 8 bases map to TRBD1. V lost 11 bases to trimming and J lost 6 bases; unmatched junction nucleotides: 14. The CDR3 has 14 amino acids. The germline gives CDR1 SNHLY, CDR2 FYNNEI. CDR3 region: CASKRTGGGHGYTF. The CDR3 coding sequence is TGTGCCTCCAAACGAACAGGGGGTGGTCATGGCTACACCTTC.

This clonotype was observed once. The chain has TRBV10-3 and TRBJ1-5; no clear D gene. The germline gives CDR1 ENHRY, CDR2 SYGVKD. V lost 8 bases and J 1 base, leaving 12 bases between the germline ends. CDR3 length equals 14 residues. The CDR3 reads CAISEGMSNQPQHF. For the CDR3, the DNA is TGTGCCATCTCTGAAGGGATGAGCAATCAGCCCCAGCATTTT.

The chain joins TRBV2 to TRBJ1-1; no clear D. Trimming removed 6 bases from V and 1 base from J, with 12 bases in between. Germline V gene data show CDR1 as SNHLY and CDR2 as FYNNEI. There are 14 residues in the CDR3. CDR3 region: CASSGIGANTEAFF. DNA of the CDR3: TGTGCCAGCAGCGGGATAGGAGCGAACACTGAAGCTTTCTTT.

This clonotype came up many times. The chain's CDR3 is CASSLVVGREQYF. CDR3 bases: TGTGCCAGCAGCTTAGTCGTGGGACGCGAGCAGTACTTC. V usage is TRBV7-3 and J usage is TRBJ2-7, with D perhaps TRBD1 or TRBD2 (5 bases each). The germline gives CDR1 SGHTA, CDR2 FQGTGA. The CDR3 sequence is 13 residues long. Trimming cost V 2 bases and J 6 bases, with 11 bases left between them.

The V and J genes are TRBV10-3 and TRBJ1-2; D unclear. Germline assignment: CDR1 ENHRY and CDR2 SYGVKD. The ends were cut back, 2 bases at V and 3 bases at J, with 7 bases in the middle. There are 13 residues in the CDR3. The CDR3 region is CAISEKGDYGYTF. Here the CDR3 DNA reads TGTGCCATCAGTGAGAAGGGTGACTATGGCTACACCTTC.

The rearrangement links TRBV7-6 to TRBJ2-7; the D gene is possibly TRBD1 (6 bases). V was clipped by 2 bases and J by 2 bases, with 13 bases between them. Germline CDR1 and CDR2: SGHVS and FNYEAQ. The CDR3 sequence is 15 residues long. The CDR3 sequence is CASSLRQAPTYEQYF. The DNA for the CDR3 is TGTGCCAGCAGCTTAAGACAGGCCCCGACCTACGAGCAGTACTTC.

This sequence joins TRBV19 and TRBJ2-1; D is unclear. CDR1 LNHDA and CDR2 SQIVND come from the germline V gene (reference sequence). V was cut by 3 bases and J by 8 bases, with 14 bases left in between. CDR3 length: 14 amino acids. CDR3 bases: TGTGCCAGTAGTATTAATATGGAGAGAGATGAGCAGTTCTTC. Its translation: CASSINMERDEQFF.

This clonotype was observed at least ten times. This sequence joins TRBV6-1 and TRBJ1-1; D possibly corresponds to TRBD1 (5 bases). In germline, CDR1 is MNHNS, CDR2 SASEGT. This CDR3 is 13 amino acids long. Trimming stripped 5 bases from V and 3 bases from J, with 10 bases between. CDR3 sequence (DNA): TGTGCCAGCAGTTGGGGGAGGGACACTGAAGCTTTCTTT. Amino acids: CASSWGRDTEAFF.

In this sample, this clonotype turned up a few times. The gene calls are TRBV18 and TRBJ2-5, with unresolved D. Looked up from germline, CDR1 is KGHSH and CDR2 is LQKENI. This CDR3 spans 13 amino acids. Trimming took off 1 base at V and 2 bases at J, with 5 bases between the two ends. Written as DNA, the CDR3 is TGTGCCAGCTCACCACGGCAGCAAGAGACCCAGTACTTC. It specifies CASSPRQQETQYF.

At least ten counts were recorded for this clonotype. The rearrangement links TRBV20-1 to TRBJ1-1; TRBD1 agrees at 7 bases. Germline loops: CDR1 DFQATT, CDR2 SNEGSKA (reference sequence). The CDR3 length is 15 residues. Trimming at V came to 5 bases and at J to 3 bases, leaving 12 bases not matched to a gene. The CDR3 sequence: CSAHDLTGDYTEAFF. CDR3 nucleotide sequence: TGCAGTGCTCACGATTTAACAGGGGATTACACTGAAGCTTTCTTT.

The J gene is TRBJ2-3, the V gene TRBV18; D unclear. The CDR3 is 11 amino acids. Germline assignment: CDR1 KGHSH and CDR2 LQKENI. V lost 3 bases to trimming and J lost 4 bases, with 2 bases between them. The CDR3 is CASSPADTQYF. CDR3 nucleotide sequence: TGTGCCAGCTCACCTGCAGATACGCAGTATTTT.

This clonotype was seen only a few times. V is TRBV7-8 and J is TRBJ2-7, with D perhaps matching TRBD1 (6 bases). The germline CDR1 and CDR2 sequences are SGHVS and FQNEAQ. V dropped 1 base and J dropped 5 bases, with 15 bases sitting between them. This CDR3 has 15 residues. The CDR3 coding sequence is TGTGCCAGCAGCTTAGGGGGGCGGTCGTTCGACGAGCAGTACTTC. This gives the protein CASSLGGRSFDEQYF.